This T cell receptor (beta chain) comes out of a study of T cell repertoires in cytomegalovirus infection. Study-level background: Based on public TCR beta signatures, there were indications of CMV infection and of a matching HLA type. Findings and caveats of the study: Cumulated frequencies of public TCR beta families served to identify carriers of CMV plus the relevant HLA. In two of eight donors, the top clonotype was HLA-C-restricted CMV-specific.

The V end was cut by 5 bases, the J end by 9 bases, with 14 bases between. The CDR3 spans 13 residues. The germline CDR1 and CDR2 sequences are SEHNR and FQNEAQ (reference sequence). This clonotype was picked up a small number of times. Its antigen is unidentified. One entry per CDR3 protein results from TCRdb running MiXCR on the reads. The sample contains about 180,000 distinct CDR3 sequences, roughly 15% of which appear only once. The receptor's source is a human donor in good health (CMV status not recorded). Some clones in this sample may be carry-over from other donors' samples. The chain couples TRBV7-9 to TRBJ2-1; D is uncertain. Sequencing used CD8+ T cells from PBMCs. This CDR3 reads CASSTPIGFEQFF. CDR3 in DNA: TGTGCCAGCAGCACGCCGATAGGGTTTGAGCAGTTCTTC.